These 5 T cell receptor beta chains originate from one sample sequenced in a study of T cell responses to AZD1222 COVID-19 vaccine. The protocol was immunoSEQ multiplex PCR, while the TCRdb copy is restricted to in-frame clones and leaves out a portion. The sample consists of 100,000 to 140,000 clones, 70% to 90% of them appearing once. Sample: peripheral blood, taken 28 days after the second AZD1222 dose. All receptors come from an adult who received the AZD1222 COVID-19 vaccine.

This chain uses TRBV7-9 with TRBJ2-1; tentatively, D is TRBD2 (7 bases). CDR3 length: 14 amino acids. V was cut by 0 bases and J by 9 bases, with 12 bases left in between. The germline gives CDR1 SEHNR, CDR2 FQNEAQ (reference sequence). CDR3 region: CASSLAGGQSEQFF. As DNA, the CDR3 is TGTGCCAGCAGCTTAGCGGGGGGGCAGAGTGAGCAGTTCTTC.

J is TRBJ2-5 and V is TRBV7-9; 11 positions match TRBD2. V shed 5 bases, J shed 4 bases, and the junction held 6 bases outside the gene matches. This CDR3 is 15 amino acids long. Per germline, CDR1 SEHNR and CDR2 FQNEAQ (reference sequence). The CDR3 loop reads CASSPTGTSGETQYF. The CDR3 DNA reads as TGTGCCAGCAGCCCAACGGGGACTAGCGGAGAGACCCAGTACTTC. The full variable domain, with the rest looked up from reference TRBV7-9 and TRBJ2-5, is DTGVSQNPRHKITKRGQNVTFRCDPISEHNRLYWYRQTLGQGPEFLTYFQNEAQLEKSRLLSDRFSAERPKGSFSTLEIQRTEQGDSAMYLCASSPTGTSGETQYFGPGTRLLVL.

The chain employs TRBV6-5 and TRBJ1-1; TRBD1 might be the D (6 bases). CDR1 and CDR2 from the germline V gene are MNHEY and SVGAGI. CDR3 length: 13 residues. Trimming cost V 5 bases and J 5 bases, with 12 bases left between them. The CDR3 here is CASSRQQGTEAFF. Here the CDR3 DNA reads TGTGCCAGCAGTCGCCAACAGGGAACTGAAGCTTTCTTT.

The chain couples TRBV27 to TRBJ1-5; TRBD1 matches at 11 bases. V was pared by 5 bases and J by 0 bases, with 9 bases of the junction left unmatched. This CDR3 contains 18 residues. Germline CDR1 MNHEY, CDR2 SMNVEV (reference sequence). CDR3: CASSAGQGVPSSNQPQHF. In nucleotides, the CDR3 is TGTGCCAGCAGTGCGGGACAGGGGGTCCCTTCTAGCAATCAGCCCCAGCATTTT.

This clone appeared once. V is TRBV2 and J is TRBJ1-5; TRBD1 matches 9 bases. The CDR3 length is 14 residues. CDR1 and CDR2 (germline): SNHLY, FYNNEI. V was clipped by 6 bases and J by 5 bases; unmatched bases: 5. CDR3 sequence (DNA): TGTGCCAGCAGGGAACGACAGGGGGATCAGCCCCAGCATTTT. Protein sequence: CASRERQGDQPQHF.